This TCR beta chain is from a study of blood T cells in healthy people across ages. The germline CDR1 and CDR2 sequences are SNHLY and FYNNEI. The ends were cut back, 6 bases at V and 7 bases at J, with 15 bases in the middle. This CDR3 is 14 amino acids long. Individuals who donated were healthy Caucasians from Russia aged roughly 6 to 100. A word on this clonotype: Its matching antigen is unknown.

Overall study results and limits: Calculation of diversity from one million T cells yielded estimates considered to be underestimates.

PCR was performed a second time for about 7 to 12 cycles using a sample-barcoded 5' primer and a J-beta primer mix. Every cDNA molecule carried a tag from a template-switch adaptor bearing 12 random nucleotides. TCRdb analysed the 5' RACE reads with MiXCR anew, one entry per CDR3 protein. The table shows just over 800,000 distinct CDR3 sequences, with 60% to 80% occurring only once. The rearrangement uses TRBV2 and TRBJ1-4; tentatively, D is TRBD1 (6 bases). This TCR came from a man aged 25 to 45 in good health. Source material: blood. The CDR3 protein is CASRARGGGEKLFF. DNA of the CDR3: TGTGCCAGCAGAGCCAGGGGAGGAGGTGAAAAACTGTTTTTT.